This T cell receptor beta chain was profiled in a study of cytomegalovirus exposure and HLA in healthy donors. The germline CDR1 and CDR2 sequences are MGHRA and YSYEKL. The CDR3 totals 17 residues. The PCR used 60 Vbeta and 13 Jbeta primers. Assay: immunoSEQ multiplex PCR; the TCRdb copy retains only in-frame clones and omits some. The table includes 160,000 or so clones, roughly 87% detected once. Notes on the study in general: There was a cluster of highly shared sequence variants that was likely a sequencing artifact.

Comments on this clone: Its antigen is unknown.

Material for sequencing was PBMCs. V usage is TRBV4-1 and J usage is TRBJ2-5, with 12 bases that match TRBD2. The J call may be mistaken, given a closer DNA end match to TRBJ2-7. The receptor was isolated from a man aged 50 or older in good health and CMV-seropositive. The CDR3 protein is CASSQRTGLAGTYEQYF. The CDR3 DNA follows: TGCGCCAGCAGCCAACGGACCGGACTAGCGGGAACCTACGAGCAGTACTTC.